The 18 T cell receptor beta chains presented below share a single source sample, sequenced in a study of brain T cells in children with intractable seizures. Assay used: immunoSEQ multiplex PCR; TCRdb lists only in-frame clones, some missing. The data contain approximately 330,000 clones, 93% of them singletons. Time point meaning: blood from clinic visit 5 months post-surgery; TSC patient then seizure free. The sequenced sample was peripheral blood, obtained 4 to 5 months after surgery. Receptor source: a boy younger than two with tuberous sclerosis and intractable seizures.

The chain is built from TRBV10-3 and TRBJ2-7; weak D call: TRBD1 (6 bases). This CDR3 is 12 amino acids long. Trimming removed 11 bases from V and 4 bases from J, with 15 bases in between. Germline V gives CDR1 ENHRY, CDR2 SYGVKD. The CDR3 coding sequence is TGTGCCGTACGGACAGAAAATTACGAGCAGTACTTC. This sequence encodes CAVRTENYEQYF.

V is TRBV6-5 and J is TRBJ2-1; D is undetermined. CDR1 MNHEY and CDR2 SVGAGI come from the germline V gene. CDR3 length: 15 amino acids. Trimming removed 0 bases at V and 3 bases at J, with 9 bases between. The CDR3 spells CASSYSMGSYNEQFF. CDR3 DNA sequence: TGTGCCAGCAGTTACTCGATGGGCAGCTACAATGAGCAGTTCTTC.

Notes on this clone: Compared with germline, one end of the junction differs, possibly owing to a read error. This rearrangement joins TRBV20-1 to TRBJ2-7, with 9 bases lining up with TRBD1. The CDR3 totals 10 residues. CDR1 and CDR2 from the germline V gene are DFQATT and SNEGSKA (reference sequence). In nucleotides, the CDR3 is TGCAGTGCACTTGACAGGGGGATTTTCTTC. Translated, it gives CSALDRGIFF.

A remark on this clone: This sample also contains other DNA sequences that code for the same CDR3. CDR3 amino acids: CASSIWGDTEAFF. DNA of the CDR3: TGTGCCAGTAGTATTTGGGGGGACACTGAAGCTTTCTTT. The V call is TRBV19, the J call TRBJ1-1; D may be TRBD1 (5 bases). The CDR3 totals 13 residues. Per the germline V gene, CDR1 is LNHDA and CDR2 is SQIVND (reference sequence). Trimming took off 3 bases at V and 3 bases at J, with 8 bases between the two ends. Variable domain in full (rest from reference TRBV19 and TRBJ1-1): DGGITQSPKYLFRKEGQNVTLSCEQNLNHDAMYWYRQDPGQGLRLIYYSQIVNDFQKGDIAEGYSVSREKKESFPLTVTSAQKNPTAFYLCASSIWGDTEAFFGQGTRLTVV.

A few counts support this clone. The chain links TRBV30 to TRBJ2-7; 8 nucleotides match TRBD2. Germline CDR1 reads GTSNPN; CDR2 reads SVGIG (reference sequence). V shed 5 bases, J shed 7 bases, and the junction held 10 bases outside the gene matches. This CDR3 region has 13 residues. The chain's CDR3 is CAWGTSGEWEQYF. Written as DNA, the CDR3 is TGTGCCTGGGGCACTAGCGGAGAATGGGAGCAGTACTTC.

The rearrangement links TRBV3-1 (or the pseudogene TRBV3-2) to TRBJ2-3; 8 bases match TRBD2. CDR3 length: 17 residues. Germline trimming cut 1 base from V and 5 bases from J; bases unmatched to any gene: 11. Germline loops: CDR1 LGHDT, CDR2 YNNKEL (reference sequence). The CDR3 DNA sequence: TGTGCCAGCAGCCAAGCCCACCTAGCGGGCGACGGAGATACGCAGTATTTT. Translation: CASSQAHLAGDGDTQYF.

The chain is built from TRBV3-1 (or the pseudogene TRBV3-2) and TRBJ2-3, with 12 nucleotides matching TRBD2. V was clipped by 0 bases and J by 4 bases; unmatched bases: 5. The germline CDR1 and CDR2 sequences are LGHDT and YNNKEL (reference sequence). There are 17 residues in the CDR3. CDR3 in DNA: TGTGCCAGCAGCCAAGATTTAACTAGCGGGAGGCCAGATACGCAGTATTTT. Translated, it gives CASSQDLTSGRPDTQYF.

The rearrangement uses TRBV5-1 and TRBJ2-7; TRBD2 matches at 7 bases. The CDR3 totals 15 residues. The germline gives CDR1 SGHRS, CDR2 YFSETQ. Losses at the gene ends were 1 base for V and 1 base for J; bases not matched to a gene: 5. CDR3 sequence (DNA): TGCGCCAGCAGCTTGTCTCAGCGGGGTTCCTACGAGCAGTACTTC. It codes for CASSLSQRGSYEQYF.

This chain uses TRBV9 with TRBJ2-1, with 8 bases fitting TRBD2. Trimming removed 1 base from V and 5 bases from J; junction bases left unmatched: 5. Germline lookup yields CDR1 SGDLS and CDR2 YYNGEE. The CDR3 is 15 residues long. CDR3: CASSVQREGNNEQFF. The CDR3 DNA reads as TGTGCCAGCAGCGTACAACGGGAGGGGAACAATGAGCAGTTCTTC.

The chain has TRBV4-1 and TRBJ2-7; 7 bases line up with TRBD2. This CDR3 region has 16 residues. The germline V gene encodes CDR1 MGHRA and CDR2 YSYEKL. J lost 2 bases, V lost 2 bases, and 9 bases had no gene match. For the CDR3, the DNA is TGCGCCAGCAGCCAACACCTAGCGGAGAATACCTACGAGCAGTACTTC. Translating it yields CASSQHLAENTYEQYF.

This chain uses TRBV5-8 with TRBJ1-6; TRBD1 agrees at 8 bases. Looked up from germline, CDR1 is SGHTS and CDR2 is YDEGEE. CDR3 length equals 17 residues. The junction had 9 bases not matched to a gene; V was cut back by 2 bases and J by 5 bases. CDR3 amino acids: CASSFDGTGGDNSPLHF. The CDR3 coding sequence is TGTGCCAGCAGCTTTGACGGGACAGGAGGAGATAATTCACCCCTCCACTTT.

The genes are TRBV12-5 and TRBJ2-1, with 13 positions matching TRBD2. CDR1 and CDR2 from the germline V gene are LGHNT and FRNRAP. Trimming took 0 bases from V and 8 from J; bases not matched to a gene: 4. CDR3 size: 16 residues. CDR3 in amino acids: CASGLVLAGGPDEQFF. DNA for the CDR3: TGTGCTAGTGGTTTGGTACTAGCGGGAGGGCCCGATGAGCAGTTCTTC.

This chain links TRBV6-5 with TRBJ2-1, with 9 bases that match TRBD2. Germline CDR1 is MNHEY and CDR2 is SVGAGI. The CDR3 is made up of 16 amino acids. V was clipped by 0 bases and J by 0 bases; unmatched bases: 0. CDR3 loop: CASSYSAGGSYNEQFF. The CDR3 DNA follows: TGTGCCAGCAGTTACTCAGCGGGAGGCTCCTACAATGAGCAGTTCTTC.

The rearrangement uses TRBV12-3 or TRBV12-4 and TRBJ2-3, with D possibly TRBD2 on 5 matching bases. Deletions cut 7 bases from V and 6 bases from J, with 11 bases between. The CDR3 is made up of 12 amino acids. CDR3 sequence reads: CASTNSADTQYF. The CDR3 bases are TGTGCCAGCACCAATAGCGCCGATACGCAGTATTTT.

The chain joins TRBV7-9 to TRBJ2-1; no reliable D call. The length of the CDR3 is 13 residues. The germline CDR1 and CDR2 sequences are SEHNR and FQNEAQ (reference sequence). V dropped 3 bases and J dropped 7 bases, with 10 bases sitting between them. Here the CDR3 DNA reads TGTGCCAGCAGCTTTAGTCTAGAGAATGAGCAGTTCTTC. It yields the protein CASSFSLENEQFF.

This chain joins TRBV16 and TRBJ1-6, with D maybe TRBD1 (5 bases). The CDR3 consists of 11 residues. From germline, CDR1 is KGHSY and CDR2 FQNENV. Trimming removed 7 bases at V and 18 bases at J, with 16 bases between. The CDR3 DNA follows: TGTGCCAGCAAACCCCAGGCGGGGGGCCACTTT. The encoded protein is CASKPQAGGHF.

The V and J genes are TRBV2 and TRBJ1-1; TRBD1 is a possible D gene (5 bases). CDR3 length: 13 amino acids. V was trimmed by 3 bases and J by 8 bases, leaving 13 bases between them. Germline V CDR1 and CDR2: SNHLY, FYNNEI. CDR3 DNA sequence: TGTGCCAGCAGTGATGTAGGGGAGACCGAAGCTTTCTTT. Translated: CASSDVGETEAFF.

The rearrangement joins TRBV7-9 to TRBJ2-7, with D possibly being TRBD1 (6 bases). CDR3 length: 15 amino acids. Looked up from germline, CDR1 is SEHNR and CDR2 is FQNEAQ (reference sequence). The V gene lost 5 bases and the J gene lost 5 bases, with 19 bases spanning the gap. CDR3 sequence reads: CASSRQDGAWHEQYF. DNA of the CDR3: TGTGCCAGCAGCCGACAGGACGGTGCCTGGCACGAGCAGTACTTC.